A selection of T cell receptor beta chains follows, all from one sample in a study of blood T cell repertoires in COVID-19. Clones were sequenced by immunoSEQ multiplex PCR, and TCRdb holds only the in-frame ones, with some missing. The top ten clones hold almost 2% of a sample with about 400,000 clones, roughly 87% of them seen once. The specimen was PBMCs or T cells enriched from blood (not recorded which). Receptor source: a woman aged 18-29 years with acute COVID-19. Each CDR3 is given with its conserved first and last residue.

j_gene: TRBJ1-3
v_gene: TRBV30
CDR3aa: CASYRESGNTIYF

j_gene: TRBJ1-1
v_gene: TRBV7-8
CDR3aa: CASSVIGLTNTEAFF

j_gene: TRBJ1-6
v_gene: TRBV5-1
CDR3aa: CASSLGTGLSNSPLHF

j_gene: TRBJ2-3
v_gene: TRBV10-3
CDR3aa: CAIRRAGETDTQYF

j_gene: TRBJ2-7
v_gene: TRBV5-4
CDR3aa: CASSPYKAGGVYEQYF

j_gene: TRBJ2-7
v_gene: TRBV24-1
CDR3aa: CATSDEGRGSVSEQYF

j_gene: TRBJ2-2
v_gene: TRBV19
CDR3aa: CASSLGASDTGELFF

j_gene: TRBJ1-2
v_gene: TRBV9
CDR3aa: CASSDPTGGSNGYTF

j_gene: TRBJ2-5
v_gene: TRBV5-5
CDR3aa: CASSPREGRGETQYF

j_gene: TRBJ1-2
v_gene: TRBV11-2
CDR3aa: CASSFGGLLNYGYTF

j_gene: TRBJ2-1
v_gene: TRBV28
CDR3aa: CASSLFRLGVGTGRNNEQFF

j_gene: TRBJ2-1
v_gene: TRBV9
CDR3aa: CASSALAGSSRGNEQFF

j_gene: TRBJ2-3
v_gene: TRBV3-1/TRBV3-2
CDR3aa: CASSQVADTQYF

j_gene: TRBJ2-5
v_gene: TRBV2
CDR3aa: CASSDGVGRGRETQYF

j_gene: TRBJ1-1
v_gene: TRBV30
CDR3aa: CAWSGGAREAFF

j_gene: TRBJ2-7
v_gene: TRBV7-9
CDR3aa: CASSHTSGGYEQYF

j_gene: TRBJ2-2
v_gene: TRBV2
CDR3aa: CASSEQPFQRHTGELFF

j_gene: TRBJ1-2
v_gene: TRBV25-1
CDR3aa: CASSVQYYGYTF

j_gene: TRBJ2-3
v_gene: TRBV11-3
CDR3aa: CASSRSAYTDTQYF

j_gene: TRBJ1-5
v_gene: TRBV20-1
CDR3aa: CSASDRVSNQPQHF

j_gene: TRBJ1-5
v_gene: TRBV10-3
CDR3aa: CAIRTDLNQPQHF

j_gene: TRBJ2-7
v_gene: TRBV4-1
CDR3aa: CASSPRDRGFEQYF

j_gene: TRBJ2-7
v_gene: TRBV5-6
CDR3aa: CASSLLAGQSYF

j_gene: TRBJ2-5
v_gene: TRBV19
CDR3aa: CASSTLQGAGETQYF

j_gene: TRBJ1-2
v_gene: TRBV7-9
CDR3aa: CASAGGDYGYTF

j_gene: TRBJ2-7
v_gene: TRBV5-1
CDR3aa: CASSLWASGTYEQYF

j_gene: TRBJ2-7
v_gene: TRBV18
CDR3aa: CASSRGLQGNEQYF

j_gene: TRBJ2-1
v_gene: TRBV13
CDR3aa: CASSPTGVGYNEQFF

j_gene: TRBJ1-5
v_gene: TRBV6-5
CDR3aa: CASSYDSTNQPQHF

j_gene: TRBJ1-5
v_gene: TRBV27
CDR3aa: CASSFLGEGNQPQHF

j_gene: TRBJ1-4
v_gene: TRBV18
CDR3aa: CASSLNRARANEKLFF

j_gene: TRBJ2-7
v_gene: TRBV28
CDR3aa: CASSPTGADLGEQYF

j_gene: TRBJ2-5
v_gene: TRBV5-4
CDR3aa: CASSLDVAAGETQYF

j_gene: TRBJ2-7
v_gene: TRBV28
CDR3aa: CASSSPGQGFYEQYF

j_gene: TRBJ2-7
v_gene: TRBV7-8
CDR3aa: CASSVGAGLGYEQYF

j_gene: TRBJ2-7
v_gene: TRBV7-7
CDR3aa: CASSLEGHLPYEQYF

j_gene: TRBJ2-1
v_gene: TRBV7-9
CDR3aa: CASSVTSGEQFF

j_gene: TRBJ1-3
v_gene: TRBV28
CDR3aa: CASKSSGNTIYF

j_gene: TRBJ2-7
v_gene: TRBV12-3/TRBV12-4
CDR3aa: CASGGTYGYEQYF

j_gene: TRBJ1-2
v_gene: TRBV29-1
CDR3aa: CSVLPIQGNYGYTF

j_gene: TRBJ2-2
v_gene: TRBV4-1
CDR3aa: CASSQKRPLGGGELFF

j_gene: TRBJ2-7
v_gene: TRBV11-2
CDR3aa: CASSLEAGLVYEQYF

j_gene: TRBJ2-1
v_gene: TRBV5-4
CDR3aa: CASSLFGSGEQFF

j_gene: TRBJ2-7
v_gene: TRBV5-1
CDR3aa: CASSPGTNSYEQYF

j_gene: TRBJ2-3
v_gene: TRBV4-3
CDR3aa: CASSHRLAYSTDTQYF

j_gene: TRBJ2-7
v_gene: TRBV19
CDR3aa: CASSMGGSSSYEQYF

j_gene: TRBJ2-5
v_gene: TRBV29-1
CDR3aa: CSVEFLGGTETQYF

j_gene: TRBJ1-5
v_gene: TRBV9
CDR3aa: CASSGGDSNQPQHF

j_gene: TRBJ2-3
v_gene: TRBV6-2/TRBV6-3
CDR3aa: CASSYPIQLASRTDTQYF

j_gene: TRBJ2-1
v_gene: TRBV18
CDR3aa: CASSPTGGDEQFF